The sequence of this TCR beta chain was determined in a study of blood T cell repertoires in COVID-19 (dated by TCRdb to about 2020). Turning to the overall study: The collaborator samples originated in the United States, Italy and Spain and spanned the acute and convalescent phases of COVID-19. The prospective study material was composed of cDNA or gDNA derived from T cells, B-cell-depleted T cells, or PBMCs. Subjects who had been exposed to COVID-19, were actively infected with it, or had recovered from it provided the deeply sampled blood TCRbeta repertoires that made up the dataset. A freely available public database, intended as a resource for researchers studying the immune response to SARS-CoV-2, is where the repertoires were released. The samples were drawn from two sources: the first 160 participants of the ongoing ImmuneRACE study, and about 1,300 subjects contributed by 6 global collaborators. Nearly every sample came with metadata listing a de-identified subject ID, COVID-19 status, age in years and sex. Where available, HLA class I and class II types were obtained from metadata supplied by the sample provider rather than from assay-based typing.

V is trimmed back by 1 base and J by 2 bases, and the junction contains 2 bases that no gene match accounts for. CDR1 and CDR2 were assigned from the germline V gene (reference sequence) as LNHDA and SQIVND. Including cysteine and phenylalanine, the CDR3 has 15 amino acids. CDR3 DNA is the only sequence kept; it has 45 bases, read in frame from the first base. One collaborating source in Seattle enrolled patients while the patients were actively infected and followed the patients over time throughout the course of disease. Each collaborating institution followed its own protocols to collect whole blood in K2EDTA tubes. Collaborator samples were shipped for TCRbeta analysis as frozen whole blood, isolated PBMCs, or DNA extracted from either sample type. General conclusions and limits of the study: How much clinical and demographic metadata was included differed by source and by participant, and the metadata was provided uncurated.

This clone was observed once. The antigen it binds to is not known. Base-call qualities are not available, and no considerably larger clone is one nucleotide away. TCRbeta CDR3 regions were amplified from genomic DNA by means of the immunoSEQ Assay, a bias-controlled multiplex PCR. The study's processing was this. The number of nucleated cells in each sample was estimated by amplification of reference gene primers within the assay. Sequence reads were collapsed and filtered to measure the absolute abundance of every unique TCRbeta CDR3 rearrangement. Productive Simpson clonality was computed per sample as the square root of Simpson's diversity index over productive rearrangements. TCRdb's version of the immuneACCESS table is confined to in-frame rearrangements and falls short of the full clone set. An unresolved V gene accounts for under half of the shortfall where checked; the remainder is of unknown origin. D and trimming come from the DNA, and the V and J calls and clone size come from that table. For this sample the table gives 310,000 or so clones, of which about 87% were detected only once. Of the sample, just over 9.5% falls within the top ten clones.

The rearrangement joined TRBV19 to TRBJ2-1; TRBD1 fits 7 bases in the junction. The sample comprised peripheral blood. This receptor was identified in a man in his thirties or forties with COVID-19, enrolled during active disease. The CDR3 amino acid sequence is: CASSIGTGTYNEQFF. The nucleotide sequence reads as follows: TGTGCCAGTAGTATAGGGACAGGAACCTACAATGAGCAGTTCTTC.